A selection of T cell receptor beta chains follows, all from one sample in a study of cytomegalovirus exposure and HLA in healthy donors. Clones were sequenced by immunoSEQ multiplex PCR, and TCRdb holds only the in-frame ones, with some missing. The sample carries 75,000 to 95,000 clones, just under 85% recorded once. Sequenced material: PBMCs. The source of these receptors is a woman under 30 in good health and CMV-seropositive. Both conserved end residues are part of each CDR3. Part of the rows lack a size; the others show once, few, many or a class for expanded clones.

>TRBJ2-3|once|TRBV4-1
CASSQEPPGGQGTDTQYF
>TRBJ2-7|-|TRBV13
CASSIYRGVYEQYF
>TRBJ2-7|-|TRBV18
CASSTGTSGFFSYEQYF
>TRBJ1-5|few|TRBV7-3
CASSNGGNQPQHF
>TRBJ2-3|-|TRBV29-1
CSVVPWAGTKTDTQYF
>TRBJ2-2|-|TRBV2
CACRDRATTGELFF
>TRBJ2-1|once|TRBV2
CASNFIAGGRNEQFF
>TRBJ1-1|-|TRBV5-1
CASSAGTGVGQAFF
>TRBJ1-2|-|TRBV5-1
CASSLRQGARGYTF
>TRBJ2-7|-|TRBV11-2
CASRTDLTYEQYF
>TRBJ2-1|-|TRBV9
CASSADRGNEQFF
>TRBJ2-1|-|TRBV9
CASSASEDSRGDNEQFF
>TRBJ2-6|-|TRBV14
CASSQDIVFGTGNSGANVLTF
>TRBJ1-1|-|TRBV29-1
CSVGGGRGMNTEAFF
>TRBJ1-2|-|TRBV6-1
CASSAREGNYGYTF
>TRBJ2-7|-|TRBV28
CASSFGGRDYEQYF
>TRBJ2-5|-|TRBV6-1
CASSGGDRVYQETQYF
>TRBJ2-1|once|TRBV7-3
CASSPGGGASNEQFF
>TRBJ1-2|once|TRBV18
CASSPARGRVGYTF
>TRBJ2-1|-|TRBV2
CASSELAGLSSYNEQFF
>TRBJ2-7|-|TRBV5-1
CASSLQGWPYEQYF
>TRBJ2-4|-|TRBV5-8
CASSFLQGAKNIQYF
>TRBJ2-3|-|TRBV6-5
CASSRTSGGRDTQYF
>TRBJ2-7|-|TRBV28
CASSVLVLGYEQYF
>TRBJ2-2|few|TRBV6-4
CASSDEAGNTGELFF
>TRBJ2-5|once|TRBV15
CATSRDRELSRETQYF
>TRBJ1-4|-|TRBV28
CASSFSRNEKLFF
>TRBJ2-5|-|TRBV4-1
CASSHPGTGGLETQYF
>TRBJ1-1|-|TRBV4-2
CASSQAPPQGNTEAFF
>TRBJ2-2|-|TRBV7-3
CASSPGDTGELFF
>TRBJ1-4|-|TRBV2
CASSGTQIEKLFF
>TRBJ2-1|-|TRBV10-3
CATTRGSSYNEQFF
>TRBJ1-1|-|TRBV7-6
CASSLGSTEAFF
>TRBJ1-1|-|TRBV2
CASRRRQGIDTEAFF
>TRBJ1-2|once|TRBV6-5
CASSPHSYGYTF
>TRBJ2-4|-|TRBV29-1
CSGTHRAIQYF
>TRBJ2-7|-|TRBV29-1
CSVVFSGGSFRYF
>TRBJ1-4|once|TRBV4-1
CVSSQPWTGVGNEKLFF
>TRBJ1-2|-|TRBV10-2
CASSAEAFNYGYTF
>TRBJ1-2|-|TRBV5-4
CASMRTGWINYGYTF
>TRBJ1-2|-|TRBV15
CATSRDRDRRYTF
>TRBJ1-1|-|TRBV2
CASRGWDTITGMNTEAFF
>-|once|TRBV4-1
CASSQLDSYEQYF
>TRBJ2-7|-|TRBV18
CASSRDRATYEQYF
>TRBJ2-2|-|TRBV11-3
CASSPRSGPGELFF
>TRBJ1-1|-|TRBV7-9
CASSYSDPQGTEAFF
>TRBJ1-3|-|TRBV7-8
CASSLAGTGISSGNTIYF
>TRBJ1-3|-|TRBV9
CASSAQGGLAGNTIYF
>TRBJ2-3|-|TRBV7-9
CASSLTGSSPDTQYF
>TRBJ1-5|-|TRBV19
CASSPTSDNQPQHF
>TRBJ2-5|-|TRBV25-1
CASSGSFETQYF
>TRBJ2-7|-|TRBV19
CASSIDRQTYEQYF